This TCR beta chain was sequenced in a study of T cells after yellow fever vaccination. Study-level information: For low cell numbers, libraries were made with SMART-Seq v4 Ultra Low Input. Notes on the study in general: Post-booster samples contained most primary-vaccination clones (approximately 97% CD4, about 90% CD8).

One entry per CDR3 protein results from TCRdb running MiXCR on the 5' RACE reads. The sample has about 220,000 distinct CDR3 sequences, around 3.1% seen once. As concerns this clonotype: Its antigen is unidentified.

J lost 4 bases, V lost 10 bases, and 8 bases had no gene match. Germline V gives CDR1 SNHLY, CDR2 FYNNEI. The CDR3 runs to 13 residues. Here the sequenced sample was CD4+ T cells sorted from PBMCs, taken 10 days after the yellow fever booster vaccination. This clonotype was sampled from a man between 18 and 29 years old who received the YFV17D yellow fever vaccine. J is TRBJ2-5 and V is TRBV2, with 8 bases fitting TRBD2. For the CDR3, the DNA is TGTGCCACAACGGGGGGGAATGGAGAGACCCAGTACTTC. Residues: CATTGGNGETQYF.